This T cell receptor (beta chain) was sequenced for a study of T cell repertoires in cytomegalovirus infection. Study details: Public signatures in TCR beta pointed to CMV infection and matching HLA type. General study points: Ex vivo, HLA-C-restricted CMV-specific TCR beta clonotypes prevailed over the rest of the response. Public TCR beta family frequency separated CMV-and-HLA carriers, including in an independent cohort.

V was clipped by 5 bases and J by 4 bases, with 11 bases between them. This CDR3 has 14 residues. Germline CDR1 is SGHAT and CDR2 is FQDESV (reference sequence). One entry per CDR3 protein results from TCRdb running MiXCR on the reads. Of about 330,000 distinct CDR3 sequences in the sample, about 32% are singletons; the top ten hold about 14%. In the case of this clonotype: Its antigen is not identified.

V and J are TRBV11-1 and TRBJ2-2, with D perhaps matching TRBD2 (5 bases). The sequences come from cultured PBMCs, collected from culture after CMV antigen stimulation. This receptor was obtained from a human donor in good health (CMV status not recorded). Some clones in this sample may be carry-over from other donors' samples. CDR3: CASSQGRVTGELFF. CDR3 coding DNA: TGTGCCAGCAGCCAAGGGAGAGTCACCGGGGAGCTGTTTTTT. Filled out from reference TRBV11-1 and TRBJ2-2, the complete variable domain reads EAEVAQSPRYKITEKSQAVAFWCDPISGHATLYWYRQILGQGPELLVQFQDESVVDDSQLPKDRFSAERLKGVDSTLKIQPAELGDSAMYLCASSQGRVTGELFFGEGSRLTVL.